The clone carrying this T cell receptor (beta chain) was detected only once. Clones were read by immunoSEQ multiplex PCR, and TCRdb kept only the in-frame ones, dropping some. The table lists more than 2,000,000 clones, 85% to 95% of them singletons. CDR1 and CDR2 (germline): SGHTA, FQGNSA. Trimming cost V 5 bases and J 4 bases; bases outside gene matches: 7. The CDR3 extends over 14 amino acids. This sample stems from a study of shared clonotypes between healthy human individuals. This sequence originates from a young man in good health. Some clones in this sample may be carry-over from other donors' samples. Source material: naive CD4+ T cells from PBMCs. The sample's subset: CD45RA+ positively selected. The chain links TRBV7-2 to TRBJ1-1; 7 bases are shared with TRBD1. Here the CDR3 DNA reads TGTGCCAGCAGCCCCAACAGGGGTATCACTGAAGCTTTCTTT. Its translation: CASSPNRGITEAFF. Using reference TRBV7-2 and TRBJ1-1 for the parts outside the CDR3, the full variable domain is GAGVSQSPSNKVTEKGKDVELRCDPISGHTALYWYRQSLGQGLEFLIYFQGNSAPDKSGLPSDRFSAERTGGSVSTLTIQRTQQEDSAVYLCASSPNRGITEAFFGQGTRLTVV.